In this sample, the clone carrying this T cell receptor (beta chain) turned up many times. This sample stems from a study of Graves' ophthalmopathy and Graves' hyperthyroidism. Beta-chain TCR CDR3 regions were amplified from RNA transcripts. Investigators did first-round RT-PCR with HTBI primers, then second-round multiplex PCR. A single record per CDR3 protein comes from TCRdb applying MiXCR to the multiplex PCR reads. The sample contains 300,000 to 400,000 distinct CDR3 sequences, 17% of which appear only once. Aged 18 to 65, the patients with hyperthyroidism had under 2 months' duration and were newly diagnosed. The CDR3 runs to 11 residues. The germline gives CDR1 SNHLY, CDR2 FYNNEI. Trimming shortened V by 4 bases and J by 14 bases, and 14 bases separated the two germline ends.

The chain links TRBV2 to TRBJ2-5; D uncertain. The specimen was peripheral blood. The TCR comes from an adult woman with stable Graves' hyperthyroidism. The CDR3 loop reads CASSATTFLYF. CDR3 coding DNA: TGTGCCAGCAGTGCCACTACCTTTCTCTACTTC.